The 7 T cell receptor beta chains in this list originate from one sample, sequenced in a study of CD8 T cells in Susac syndrome. Random hexamers were used to reverse transcribe an amount of about 0.45 to 1 ug RNA. TCRdb re-analysed the immunoSEQ multiplex PCR reads in MiXCR, keeping a single row per CDR3 protein. The top ten clones hold less than 0.3% of a sample with just over 80,000 distinct CDR3 sequences, around 94% of them seen once. Sample: CD8+ T cells from PBMCs. The receptors stem from a human donor in good health.

This clonotype turned up a few times. J is TRBJ1-2 and V is TRBV4-1; possible D gene TRBD1, 6 bases. The CDR3 is made up of 15 amino acids. Germline values: CDR1 MGHRA, CDR2 YSYEKL. The V end was cut by 4 bases, the J end by 8 bases, with 20 bases between. The CDR3, as DNA: TGCGCCAGCAGCCTAGCGGCGGGGGGCCTCCAGGGCTACACCTTC. Encoded protein: CASSLAAGGLQGYTF.

The chain employs TRBV4-2 and TRBJ2-6; TRBD1 is a possible D gene (5 bases). CDR1 and CDR2 (germline): LGHNA, YNFKEQ. The CDR3 runs to 16 residues. V lost 1 base to trimming and J lost 0 bases, with 7 bases between them. DNA of the CDR3: TGTGCCAGCAGCCAAGGGGGCATCTCTGGGGCCAACGTCCTGACTTTC. Amino acids: CASSQGGISGANVLTF.

The chain uses TRBV28 and TRBJ2-3; 9 bases line up with TRBD1. With V trimmed by 6 bases and J by 1 base, 8 bases remained unmatched. CDR3 size: 16 residues. Per germline, CDR1 MDHEN and CDR2 SYDVKM. The CDR3 sequence: CASRPPGQGRTDTQYF. The CDR3 nucleotides read TGTGCCAGCAGGCCCCCGGGACAGGGTCGCACAGATACGCAGTATTTT.

This chain links TRBV30 with TRBJ2-5; weak D call: TRBD2 (7 bases). The germline CDR1 and CDR2 sequences are GTSNPN and SVGIG (reference sequence). CDR3 length: 14 amino acids. V lost 3 bases and J lost 4, with 15 bases in between. CDR3 DNA: TGTGCCTGGAGCCGTACAGGGAGGGTAGAGACCCAGTACTTC. It yields the protein CAWSRTGRVETQYF.

The genes are TRBV13 and TRBJ2-1; 10 bases fit TRBD2. The CDR3 covers 15 residues. Trimming took 6 bases from V and 5 from J; bases not matched to a gene: 7. The V gene's germline CDR1 is PRHDT and CDR2 FYEKMQ (reference sequence). DNA for the CDR3: TGTGCCAGCAGTTTCCTAGCGGGGGCACACAATGAGCAGTTCTTC. It encodes CASSFLAGAHNEQFF.

The chain links TRBV29-1 to TRBJ2-7; 7 bases are a match to TRBD2. The CDR3 has 12 residues. The V gene's germline CDR1 is SQVTM and CDR2 ANQGSEA. The ends lost 6 bases at V and 7 bases at J; junction bases unmatched: 9. The CDR3 is CSVVDGAGEQYV. The CDR3 nucleotides read TGCAGCGTCGTTGACGGAGCGGGGGAGCAGTACGTC.

This clonotype was detected once. The chain links TRBV2 to TRBJ1-2, with 8 bases aligning to TRBD1. Germline V gives CDR1 SNHLY, CDR2 FYNNEI. The CDR3 runs to 14 residues. The V and J ends lost 3 bases and 5 bases, in that order; junction bases with no gene match: 5. The chain's CDR3 is CASSDVGQGYGYTF. In nucleotides, the CDR3 is TGTGCCAGCAGTGACGTAGGACAGGGATATGGCTACACCTTC. Full variable domain (remainder filled in from reference TRBV2 and TRBJ1-2): EPEVTQTPSHQVTQMGQEVILRCVPISNHLYFYWYRQILGQKVEFLVSFYNNEISEKSEIFDDQFSVERPDGSNFTLKIRSTKLEDSAMYFCASSDVGQGYGYTFGSGTRLTVV.